A single TCR beta chain is shown here with its context. The data stem from a study of blood T cell repertoires in COVID-19. CDR1 is MNHEY and CDR2 is SVGAGI in the germline V gene. The CDR3 has 14 residues. Trimming removed 6 bases at V and 2 bases at J, with 10 bases between. The table came from immunoSEQ multiplex PCR; TCRdb's copy has only in-frame clones and leaves some out. The data contain 300,000 to 350,000 clones, approximately 83% of them singletons. Sequenced input: PBMCs or T cells enriched from blood (not recorded which). The chain has TRBV6-5 and TRBJ1-4; D is undetermined. This clonotype was sampled from a woman between 35 and 50 years old with acute COVID-19. In DNA, the CDR3 is TGTGCCAGCAGCTCCCCTCGTACTAATGAAAAACTGTTTTTT. It codes for CASSSPRTNEKLFF.